Below are 2 T cell receptor beta chains sequenced from a single sample in a study of technical replicates of blood from a few donors. Assay used: immunoSEQ multiplex PCR; TCRdb lists only in-frame clones, some missing. The sample gives some 74,000 clones, roughly 92% of which show up once; roughly 0.4% is in the top ten. The source material was T cells isolated from PBMCs. Source of these receptors: a human donor in good health.

This chain joins TRBV13 and TRBJ2-7; 10 bases line up with TRBD1. From germline, CDR1 is PRHDT and CDR2 FYEKMQ (reference sequence). The CDR3 totals 12 residues. With 8 bases clipped from V and 3 bases from J, the junction kept 1 base outside the gene matches. CDR3 coding DNA: TGTGCCAGCGGGGACAGGGGCTACGAGCAGTACTTC. This gives the protein CASGDRGYEQYF.

The chain links TRBV4-1 to TRBJ2-7; TRBD1 aligns across 7 bases. The germline CDR1 and CDR2 sequences are MGHRA and YSYEKL. The CDR3 extends over 16 amino acids. Trimming at V came to 4 bases and at J to 4 bases, leaving 13 bases not matched to a gene. The DNA of the CDR3 is TGCGCCAGCAGCCTACTGACAGGGTCCCCCACGTACGAGCAGTACTTC. Its protein product is CASSLLTGSPTYEQYF.